What follows are 19 T cell receptor beta chains derived from one specimen sequenced in a study of T cell changes during pregnancy in multiple sclerosis. The data were produced by immunoSEQ multiplex PCR, yet TCRdb's version contains in-frame clones alone and is incomplete. The sample records about 41,000 clones, roughly nine tenths being singletons. The input for sequencing was CD8+ T cells from peripheral blood mononuclear cells, taken in the third trimester of pregnancy. The source of these receptors is a female donor with multiple sclerosis, enrolled in a pregnancy study.

The genes are TRBV4-2 and TRBJ2-2; 11 bases line up with TRBD2. Germline CDR1 reads LGHNA; CDR2 reads YNFKEQ. The J segment lost 6 bases and the V segment lost 2 bases, leaving 8 bases of the junction unmatched. This CDR3 has 17 amino acids. The DNA of the CDR3 is TGTGCCAGCAGCCAATTACTAGCGGGAGTATCTGCCGGGGAGCTGTTTTTT. Translation gives CASSQLLAGVSAGELFF.

This clone came up once. The V gene is TRBV27, the J gene TRBJ1-5; the D gene is possibly TRBD1 (6 bases). This CDR3 has 14 residues. V lost 6 bases and J 2 bases, leaving 11 bases between the germline ends. Germline V gives CDR1 MNHEY, CDR2 SMNVEV (reference sequence). CDR3 amino acids: CASSYTGRNQPQHF. CDR3 in DNA: TGTGCCAGCAGCTACACAGGGCGCAATCAGCCCCAGCATTTT.

This clone appeared a single time. This chain links TRBV14 with TRBJ2-2; 7 bases align to TRBD2. The CDR3 is 15 amino acids. V trimming: 0 bases; J trimming: 5 bases; junction bases outside the gene matches: 3. From germline, CDR1 is SGHDN and CDR2 FVKESK. This CDR3 reads CASSQEVGRTGELFF. Written as DNA, the CDR3 is TGTGCCAGCAGCCAAGAGGTCGGGAGGACCGGGGAGCTGTTTTTT.

This sequence joins TRBV7-9 and TRBJ2-5; D is unresolved. This CDR3 is built from 13 residues. Germline CDR1 is SEHNR and CDR2 is FQNEAQ (reference sequence). Trimming left V 5 bases short and J 3 bases short, with 10 bases between. CDR3: CASSPGEEETQYF. CDR3 nucleotide sequence: TGTGCCAGCAGCCCCGGCGAGGAAGAGACCCAGTACTTC.

The chain recombines TRBV5-5 with TRBJ2-7, with D unresolved. The CDR3 has 13 amino acids. Trimming took off 4 bases at V and 0 bases at J, with 8 bases between the two ends. Germline values: CDR1 SGHKS, CDR2 YYEKEE (reference sequence). The DNA for the CDR3 is TGTGCCAGCAGCCGACGGAGCTCCTACGAGCAGTACTTC. Protein sequence: CASSRRSSYEQYF.

CDR3 nucleotides: TGTGCCAGCAGTTCAGGACAGATCTCTAGCACAGATACGCAGTATTTT. It translates to CASSSGQISSTDTQYF. The chain has TRBV27 and TRBJ2-3; weak D call: TRBD1 (6 bases). Germline CDR1 and CDR2: MNHEY and SMNVEV (reference sequence). This CDR3 is 16 amino acids long. V shed 4 bases and J shed 0 bases, with 14 bases lying between them.

The count of this clone is one. This sequence joins TRBV11-2 and TRBJ1-1; TRBD1 matches at 8 bases. With 3 bases clipped from V and 1 base from J, the junction kept 16 bases outside the gene matches. Germline V gene data show CDR1 as SGHAT and CDR2 as FQNNGV. The CDR3 runs to 19 residues. CDR3 loop: CASSFWVRDSGGRNTEAFF. CDR3 sequence (DNA): TGTGCCAGCAGCTTTTGGGTACGCGACTCAGGGGGCAGGAACACTGAAGCTTTCTTT.

The rearrangement links TRBV4-1 to TRBJ2-7; TRBD2 matches at 8 bases. V shed 0 bases and J 2 bases; nucleotides not matched to a gene: 6. Germline CDR1 MGHRA, CDR2 YSYEKL. This CDR3 spans 16 amino acids. CDR3 sequence: CASSQEGLAGAYEQYF. The DNA for the CDR3 is TGCGCCAGCAGCCAAGAAGGGCTAGCGGGTGCCTACGAGCAGTACTTC.

The chain is built from TRBV7-9 and TRBJ2-7; 8 positions match TRBD1. Trimming at V came to 3 bases and at J to 3 bases, leaving 13 bases not matched to a gene. The germline gives CDR1 SEHNR, CDR2 FQNEAQ (reference sequence). The CDR3 sequence is 17 residues long. The CDR3 DNA reads TGTGCCAGCAGCTTGGACCCACGACAGGGGCATTACTACGAGCAGTACTTC. It translates to CASSLDPRQGHYYEQYF.

The V gene is TRBV30, the J gene TRBJ2-7; D gene ambiguous. The CDR3 loop spans 14 amino acids. The germline V gene has CDR1 GTSNPN and CDR2 SVGIG (reference sequence). V gave up 5 bases and J gave up 4 bases, with 18 bases separating them. The CDR3 loop is CAWVRWASGYEQYF. CDR3 coding DNA: TGTGCCTGGGTTAGGTGGGCGAGTGGGTACGAGCAGTACTTC.

The chain employs TRBV27 and TRBJ1-1, with TRBD1 matching over 9 bases. This CDR3 has 15 residues. The germline V gene encodes CDR1 MNHEY and CDR2 SMNVEV (reference sequence). Trimming cost V 6 bases and J 3 bases; bases outside gene matches: 8. The CDR3 spells CASREGTGSDTEAFF. The CDR3 DNA is TGTGCCAGCAGGGAAGGGACAGGGTCTGACACTGAAGCTTTCTTT.

By proportion, this clone is medium-sized. The chain is built from TRBV27 and TRBJ2-7; D is perhaps TRBD1 (5 bases). V was cut by 2 bases and J by 2 bases, with 7 bases left in between. Per the germline V gene, CDR1 is MNHEY and CDR2 is SMNVEV (reference sequence). The CDR3 is 13 residues long. Here the CDR3 reads CASSLQGTYEQYF. The CDR3 DNA is TGTGCCAGCAGTTTACAGGGTACCTACGAGCAGTACTTC.

This CDR3 is CASSLGLAQYEQYF. The DNA for the CDR3 is TGTGCCAGCAGCTTGGGGTTAGCCCAGTACGAGCAGTACTTC. J is TRBJ2-7 and V is TRBV5-4; no clear D gene. Trimming took 0 bases from V and 4 from J, leaving 11 bases between them. This CDR3 is 14 amino acids long. CDR1 is SGHNT and CDR2 is YYREEE in the germline V gene (reference sequence).

This clone is a singleton in its sample. The chain joins TRBV21-1 to TRBJ2-1; the DNA was not used to check the table's D call, TRBD2. TRBV21-1 is a pseudogene segment. There are 15 residues in the CDR3. CDR3 in amino acids: CASRDPSGWGDEQFF. The CDR3 DNA is TGTGCCAGCAGGGATCCTAGCGGGTGGGGAGATGAGCAGTTCTTC.

The CDR3, as DNA: TGTGCCAGCAGCAGCCGACAGGCGAAAGAGACCCAGTACTTC. Residues: CASSSRQAKETQYF. The V call is TRBV7-9, the J call TRBJ2-5, with D possibly being TRBD1 (6 bases). The CDR3 has 14 amino acids. Trimming removed 5 bases at V and 3 bases at J, with 13 bases between. Germline V gives CDR1 SEHNR, CDR2 FQNEAQ (reference sequence).

The chain uses TRBV27 and TRBJ2-7; a weak D match, TRBD2 (5 bases). The germline gives CDR1 MNHEY, CDR2 SMNVEV (reference sequence). The CDR3 sequence is 13 residues long. V lost 8 bases and J 2 bases, leaving 13 bases between the germline ends. This CDR3 is CASQRVGAYEQYF. CDR3 sequence (DNA): TGTGCCAGCCAGAGGGTGGGAGCCTACGAGCAGTACTTC.

The chain uses TRBV2 and TRBJ1-4; D possibly corresponds to TRBD1 (5 bases). Germline values: CDR1 SNHLY, CDR2 FYNNEI. V was clipped by 6 bases and J by 12 bases, with 14 bases between them. The CDR3 extends over 12 amino acids. The CDR3 DNA sequence: TGTGCCAGCAGCCCTACAGGTTTAGAACTGTTTTTT. Amino acids: CASSPTGLELFF.

J is TRBJ2-3 and V is TRBV2, with 7 bases aligning to TRBD2. Germline V gives CDR1 SNHLY, CDR2 FYNNEI. Trimming took 4 bases from V and 2 from J; bases not matched to a gene: 9. CDR3 length: 16 residues. The CDR3 sequence is CASSARTSEITDTQYF. CDR3 bases: TGTGCCAGCAGTGCCAGAACTAGCGAGATCACAGATACGCAGTATTTT.

This clone was counted once. This rearrangement joins TRBV6-1 to TRBJ2-1; D unresolved. This CDR3 spans 16 amino acids. CDR1 MNHNS and CDR2 SASEGT come from the germline V gene. V gave up 1 base and J gave up 1 base, with 11 bases separating them. CDR3 in DNA: TGTGCCAGCAGTGAAGAGAGATACCCATCCTACAATGAGCAGTTCTTC. It translates to CASSEERYPSYNEQFF.